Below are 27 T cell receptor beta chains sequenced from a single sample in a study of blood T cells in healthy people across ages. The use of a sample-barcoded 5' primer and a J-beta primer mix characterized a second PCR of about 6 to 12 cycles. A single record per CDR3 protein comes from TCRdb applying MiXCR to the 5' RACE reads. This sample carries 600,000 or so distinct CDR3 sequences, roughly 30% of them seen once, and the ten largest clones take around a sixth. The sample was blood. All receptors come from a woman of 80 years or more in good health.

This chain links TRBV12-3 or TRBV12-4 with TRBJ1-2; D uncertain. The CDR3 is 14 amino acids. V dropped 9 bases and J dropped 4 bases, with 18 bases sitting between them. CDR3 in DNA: TGTGCCAGTAGGTTAGCGCTCGCTGCCTATGGCTACACCTTC. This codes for CASRLALAAYGYTF.

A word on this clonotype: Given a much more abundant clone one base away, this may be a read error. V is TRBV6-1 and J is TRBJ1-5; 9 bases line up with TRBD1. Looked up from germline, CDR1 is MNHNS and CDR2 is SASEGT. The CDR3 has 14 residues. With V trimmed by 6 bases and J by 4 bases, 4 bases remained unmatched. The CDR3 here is CASRLQGANQPQHF. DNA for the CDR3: TGTGCCAGCAGACTACAGGGGGCGAATCAGCCCCAGCATTTT.

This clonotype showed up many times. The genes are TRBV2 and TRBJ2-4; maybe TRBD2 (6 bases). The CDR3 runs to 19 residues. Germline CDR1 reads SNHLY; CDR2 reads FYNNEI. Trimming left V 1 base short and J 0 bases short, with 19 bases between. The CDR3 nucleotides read TGTGCCAGCAGTGAAGTGCGCAGACCCTGGGAGGAAGCCAAAAACATTCAGTACTTC. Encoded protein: CASSEVRRPWEEAKNIQYF.

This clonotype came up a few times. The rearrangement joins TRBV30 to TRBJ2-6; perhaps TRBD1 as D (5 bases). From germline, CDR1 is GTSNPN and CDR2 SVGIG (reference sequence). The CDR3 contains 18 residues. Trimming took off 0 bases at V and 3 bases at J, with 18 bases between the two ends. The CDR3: CAWSVTRTPGGGANVLTF. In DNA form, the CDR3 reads TGTGCCTGGAGTGTAACGCGGACACCCGGTGGTGGGGCCAACGTCCTGACTTTC.

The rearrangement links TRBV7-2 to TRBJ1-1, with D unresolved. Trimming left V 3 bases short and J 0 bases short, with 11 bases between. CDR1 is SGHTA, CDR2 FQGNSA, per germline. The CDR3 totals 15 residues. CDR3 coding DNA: TGTGCCAGCAGCTTGGGGTTCGTGATGAACACTGAAGCTTTCTTT. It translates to CASSLGFVMNTEAFF.

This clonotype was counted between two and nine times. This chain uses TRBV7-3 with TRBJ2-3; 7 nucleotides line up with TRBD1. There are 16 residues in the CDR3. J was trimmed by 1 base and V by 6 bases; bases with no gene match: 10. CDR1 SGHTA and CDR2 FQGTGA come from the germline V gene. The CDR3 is CASSSGTVTGTDTQYF. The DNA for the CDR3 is TGTGCCAGCAGTTCCGGGACAGTAACGGGCACAGATACGCAGTATTTT.

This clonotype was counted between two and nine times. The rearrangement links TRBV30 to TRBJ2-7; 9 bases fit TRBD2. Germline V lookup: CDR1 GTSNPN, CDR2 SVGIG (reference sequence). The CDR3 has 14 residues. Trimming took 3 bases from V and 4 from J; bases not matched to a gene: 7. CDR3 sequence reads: CAWRWGGGAYEQYF. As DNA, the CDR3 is TGTGCCTGGAGATGGGGCGGGGGGGCTTACGAGCAGTACTTC.

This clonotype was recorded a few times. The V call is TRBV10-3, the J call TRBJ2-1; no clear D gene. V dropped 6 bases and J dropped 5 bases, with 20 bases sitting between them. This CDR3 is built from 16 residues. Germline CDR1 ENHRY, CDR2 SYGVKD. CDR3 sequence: CAISPPTVRTHNEQFF. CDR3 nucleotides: TGTGCCATCAGCCCCCCCACGGTGAGGACGCACAATGAGCAGTTCTTC.

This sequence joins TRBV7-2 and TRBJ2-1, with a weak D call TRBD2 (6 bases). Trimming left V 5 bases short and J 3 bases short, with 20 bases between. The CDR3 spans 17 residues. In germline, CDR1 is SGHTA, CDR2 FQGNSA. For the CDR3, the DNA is TGTACCAGCAGCCCAACTAACGGGGGAGCACTCTACAATGAGCAGTTCTTC. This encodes CTSSPTNGGALYNEQFF. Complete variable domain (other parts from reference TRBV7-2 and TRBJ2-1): GAGVSQSPSNKVTEKGKDVELRCDPISGHTALYWYRQSLGQGLEFLIYFQGNSAPDKSGLPSDRFSAERTGGSVSTLTIQRTQQEDSAVYLCTSSPTNGGALYNEQFFGPGTRLTVL.

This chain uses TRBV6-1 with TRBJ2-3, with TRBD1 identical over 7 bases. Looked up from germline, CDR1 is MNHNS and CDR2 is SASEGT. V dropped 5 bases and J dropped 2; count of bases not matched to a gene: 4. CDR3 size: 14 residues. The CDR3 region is CASSTGDVTDTQYF. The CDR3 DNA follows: TGTGCCAGCAGTACAGGGGATGTCACAGATACGCAGTATTTT.

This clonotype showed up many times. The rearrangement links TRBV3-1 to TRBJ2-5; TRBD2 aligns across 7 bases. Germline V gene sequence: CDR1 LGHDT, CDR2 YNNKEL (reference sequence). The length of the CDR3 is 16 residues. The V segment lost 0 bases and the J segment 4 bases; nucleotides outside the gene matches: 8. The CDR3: CASSQEASGPLETQYF. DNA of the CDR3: TGTGCCAGCAGCCAAGAGGCTAGCGGCCCTTTAGAGACCCAGTACTTC.

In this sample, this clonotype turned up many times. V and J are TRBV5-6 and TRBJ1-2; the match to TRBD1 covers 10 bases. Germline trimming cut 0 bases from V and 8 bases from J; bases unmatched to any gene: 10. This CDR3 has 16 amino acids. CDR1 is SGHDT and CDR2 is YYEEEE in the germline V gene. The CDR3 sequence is CASSLAVGQGVRGYTF. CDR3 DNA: TGTGCCAGCAGCTTGGCCGTTGGACAGGGGGTGAGAGGCTACACCTTC. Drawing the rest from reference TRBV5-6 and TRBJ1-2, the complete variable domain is DAGVTQSPTHLIKTRGQQVTLRCSPKSGHDTVSWYQQALGQGPQFIFQYYEEEERQRGNFPDRFSGHQFPNYSSELNVNALLLGDSALYLCASSLAVGQGVRGYTFGSGTRLTVV.

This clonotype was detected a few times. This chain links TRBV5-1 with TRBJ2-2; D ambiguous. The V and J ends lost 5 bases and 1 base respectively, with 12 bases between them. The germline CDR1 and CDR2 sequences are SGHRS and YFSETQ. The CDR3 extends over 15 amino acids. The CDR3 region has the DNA TGCGCCAGCAGTCCAAGCAGCCGGAACACCGGGGAGCTGTTTTTT. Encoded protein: CASSPSSRNTGELFF.

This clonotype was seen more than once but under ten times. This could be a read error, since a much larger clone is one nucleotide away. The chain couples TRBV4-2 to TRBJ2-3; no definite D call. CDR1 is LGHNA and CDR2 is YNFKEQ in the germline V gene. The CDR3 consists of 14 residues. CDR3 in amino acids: CAGSQDDFTDTQYF. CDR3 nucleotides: TGTGCCGGCAGCCAAGATGACTTCACAGATACGCAGTATTTT.

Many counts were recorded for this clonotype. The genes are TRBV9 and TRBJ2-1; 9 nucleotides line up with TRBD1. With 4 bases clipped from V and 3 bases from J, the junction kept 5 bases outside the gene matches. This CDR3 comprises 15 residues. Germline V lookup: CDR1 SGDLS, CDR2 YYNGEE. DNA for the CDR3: TGTGCCAGCAGCACCGGACAGGGGAGCTACAATGAGCAGTTCTTC. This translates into CASSTGQGSYNEQFF.

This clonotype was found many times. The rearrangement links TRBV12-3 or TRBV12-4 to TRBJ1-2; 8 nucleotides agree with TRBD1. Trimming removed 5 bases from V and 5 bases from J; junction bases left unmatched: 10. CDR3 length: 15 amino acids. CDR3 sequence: CASSQTDRGGYGYTF. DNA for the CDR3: TGTGCCAGCAGTCAAACAGACAGGGGAGGGTATGGCTACACCTTC.

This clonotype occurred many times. The CDR3 spells CASSLRGRDEQYF. CDR3 nucleotides: TGTGCCAGCAGCTTAAGAGGTCGAGACGAGCAGTACTTC. This sequence joins TRBV7-3 and TRBJ2-7; D remains unclear. Per the germline V gene, CDR1 is SGHTA and CDR2 is FQGTGA. The germline V and J ends were trimmed by 1 base and 5 bases, with 9 bases remaining between them. CDR3 length equals 13 residues.

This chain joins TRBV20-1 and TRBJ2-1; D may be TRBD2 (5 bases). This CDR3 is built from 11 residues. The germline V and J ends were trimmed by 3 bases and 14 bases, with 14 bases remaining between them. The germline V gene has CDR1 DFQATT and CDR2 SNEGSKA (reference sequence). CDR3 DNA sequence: TGCAGTGCTAGGAGTCTGGGAGTGGAGTTCTTC. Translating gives CSARSLGVEFF.

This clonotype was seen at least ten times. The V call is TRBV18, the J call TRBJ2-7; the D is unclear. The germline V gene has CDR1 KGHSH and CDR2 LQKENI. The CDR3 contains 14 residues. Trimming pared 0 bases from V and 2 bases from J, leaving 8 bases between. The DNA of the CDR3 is TGTGCCAGCTCACCACCGTCTTATACCTACGAGCAGTACTTC. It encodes CASSPPSYTYEQYF.

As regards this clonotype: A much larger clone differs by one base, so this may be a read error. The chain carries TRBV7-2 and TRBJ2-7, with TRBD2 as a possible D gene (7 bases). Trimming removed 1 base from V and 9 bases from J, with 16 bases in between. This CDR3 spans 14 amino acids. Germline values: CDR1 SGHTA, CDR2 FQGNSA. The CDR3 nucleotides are TGTGCCAGCAGCTTAGGGATGGGGGGGCATGGGCAGTACTTC. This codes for CASSLGMGGHGQYF.

Written as DNA, the CDR3 is TGTGCCAGCAGCCAGGGCCGGGCTGCTTCTCATACGCAGTATTTT. Protein product: CASSQGRAASHTQYF. The genes are TRBV14 and TRBJ2-3, with D hard to call. Germline CDR1 reads SGHDN; CDR2 reads FVKESK. Trimming took off 3 bases at V and 7 bases at J, with 17 bases between the two ends. The CDR3 consists of 15 residues.

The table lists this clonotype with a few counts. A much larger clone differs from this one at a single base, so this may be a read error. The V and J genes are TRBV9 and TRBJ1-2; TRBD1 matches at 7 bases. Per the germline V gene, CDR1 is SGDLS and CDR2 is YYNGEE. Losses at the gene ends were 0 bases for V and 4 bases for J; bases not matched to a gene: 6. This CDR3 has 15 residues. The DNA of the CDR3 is TGTGCCAGCAGCGTAGAGCCAGGGGGAGGCTATGGCTACACCTTC. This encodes CASSVEPGGGYGYTF.

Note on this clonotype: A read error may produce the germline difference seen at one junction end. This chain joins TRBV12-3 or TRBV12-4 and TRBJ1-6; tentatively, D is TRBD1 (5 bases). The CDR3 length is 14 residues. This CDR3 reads CVSSSQGRNSPLHF. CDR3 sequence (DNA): TGTGTCAGCTCTTCCCAGGGTCGGAATTCACCCCTCCACTTT.

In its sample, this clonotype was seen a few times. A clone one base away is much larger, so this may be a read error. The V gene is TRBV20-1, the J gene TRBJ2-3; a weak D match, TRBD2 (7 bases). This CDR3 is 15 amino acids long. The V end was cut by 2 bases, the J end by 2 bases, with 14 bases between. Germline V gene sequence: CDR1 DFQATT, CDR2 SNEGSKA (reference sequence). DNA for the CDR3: TGCAGTGCTAGAAGGGGGGGCCAATTCACAGATACGCAGTATTTT. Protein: CSARRGGQFTDTQYF.

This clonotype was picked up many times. CDR3 amino acids: CSVEYGIETQYF. The CDR3 bases are TGCAGCGTTGAATACGGAATAGAGACCCAGTACTTC. The V call is TRBV29-1, the J call TRBJ2-5, with no clear D. Between the trimmed V and J ends, which lost 2 bases and 4 bases, there was a span of 8 bases. The CDR3 length is 12 residues. The germline gives CDR1 SQVTM, CDR2 ANQGSEA. The full variable domain, completed using reference TRBV29-1 and TRBJ2-5, is SAVISQKPSRDICQRGTSLTIQCQVDSQVTMMFWYRQQPGQSLTLIATANQGSEATYESGFVIDKFPISRPNLTFSTLTVSNMSPEDSSIYLCSVEYGIETQYFGPGTRLLVL.

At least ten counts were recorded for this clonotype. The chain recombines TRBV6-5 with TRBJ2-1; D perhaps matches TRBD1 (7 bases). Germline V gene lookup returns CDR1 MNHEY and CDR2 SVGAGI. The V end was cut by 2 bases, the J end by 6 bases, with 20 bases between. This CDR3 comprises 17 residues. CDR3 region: CASSYGGQGVSINEQFF. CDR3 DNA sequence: TGTGCCAGCAGTTACGGGGGGCAGGGGGTTTCGATCAATGAGCAGTTCTTC.

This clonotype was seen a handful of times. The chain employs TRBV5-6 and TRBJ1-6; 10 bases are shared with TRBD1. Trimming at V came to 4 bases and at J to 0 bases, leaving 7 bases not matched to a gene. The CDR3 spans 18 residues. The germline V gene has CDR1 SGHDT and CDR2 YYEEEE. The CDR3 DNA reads TGTGCCAGCAGCCTCCAGGGACAGGGGTACTCCTATAATTCACCCCTCCACTTT. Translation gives CASSLQGQGYSYNSPLHF. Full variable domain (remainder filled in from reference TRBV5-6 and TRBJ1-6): DAGVTQSPTHLIKTRGQQVTLRCSPKSGHDTVSWYQQALGQGPQFIFQYYEEEERQRGNFPDRFSGHQFPNYSSELNVNALLLGDSALYLCASSLQGQGYSYNSPLHFGNGTRLTVT.